Listed below are T cell receptor beta chains from one sample, sequenced in a study of T-cell reconstitution after alpha-beta-depleted transplantation in children. TCRdb called the PCR reads again in MiXCR, with one record for every CDR3 protein. The repertoire includes about 310,000 distinct CDR3 sequences, 20% to 30% of them detected once, and roughly 9.7% sits in the top ten. The sample was PBMCs, mostly from graft donor cells, taken 180 days after TCRalphabeta/CD19-depleted stem cell transplant. The receptors originated from a male patient younger than 18 who had a stem cell transplant for acute lymphoblastic leukemia, so the T cells may come from the graft donor. Each CDR3 is given with its conserved first and last residue. The D gene is left open where the match is weak. The size entry is marked missing in some rows and otherwise reads once, few, many or a size class.

J gene	D gene	CDR3 length	V gene	clone size	CDR3 protein	CDR3 DNA
TRBJ2-2	TRBD1	18	TRBV3-1	NA	CASSQDLGTGGDTGELFF	TGTGCCAGCAGCCAAGATCTCGGGACAGGGGGCGACACCGGGGAGCTGTTTTTT
TRBJ1-1	NA	9	TRBV7-9	NA	CASSAGAFF	TGTGCCAGCAGCGCCGGGGCTTTCTTT
TRBJ1-1	NA	13	TRBV29-1	NA	CSVEESAGTEAFF	TGCAGCGTTGAAGAGAGCGCTGGAACTGAAGCTTTCTTT
TRBJ2-1	NA	13	TRBV6-2/TRBV6-3	NA	CASSYQAYNEQFF	TGTGCCAGCAGTTACCAGGCCTACAATGAGCAGTTCTTC
TRBJ2-7	NA	16	TRBV7-9	many	CASSLGSSRPQYEQYF	TGTGCCAGCAGCTTAGGGTCCTCCAGACCCCAATACGAGCAGTACTTC
TRBJ2-6	NA	18	TRBV7-3	NA	CASSLRVPASSGANVLTF	TGTGCCAGCAGCTTAAGGGTCCCAGCCAGCTCTGGGGCCAACGTCCTGACTTTC
TRBJ1-1	NA	13	TRBV12-3/TRBV12-4	few	CASINRPNTEAFF	TGTGCCAGCATCAACCGGCCGAACACTGAAGCTTTCTTT
TRBJ2-6	NA	18	TRBV6-1	once	CASTYRPGLQGGANVLTF	TGTGCCAGCACCTACCGACCGGGACTCCAAGGTGGGGCCAACGTCCTGACTTTC
TRBJ2-1	TRBD1	19	TRBV12-3/TRBV12-4	few	CASSLAGTVSPSSYNEQFF	TGTGCCAGCAGTTTGGCCGGGACAGTTAGTCCTAGCTCCTACAATGAGCAGTTCTTC
TRBJ1-2	NA	12	TRBV20-1	NA	CSARARAYGYTF	TGCAGTGCTAGAGCCCGGGCCTATGGCTACACCTTC
TRBJ2-2	NA	15	TRBV12-3/TRBV12-4	few	CASSLRRLSPGELFF	TGTGCCAGCAGTTTAAGGCGACTCTCCCCCGGGGAGCTGTTTTTT
TRBJ1-5	NA	11	TRBV6-6	few	CASSPKRGQHF	TGTGCCAGCAGTCCGAAAAGGGGCCAGCATTTT
TRBJ2-7	TRBD2	17	TRBV5-1	once	CASSSVGLADVSYEQYF	TGCGCCAGCAGCTCCGTGGGACTAGCGGATGTCTCCTACGAGCAGTACTTC
TRBJ2-7	NA	14	TRBV3-1	few	CASSQGLGPYEQYF	TGTGCCAGCAGCCAAGGGTTGGGCCCCTACGAGCAGTACTTC
TRBJ2-7	NA	15	TRBV9	NA	CASSAPGTPTYEQYF	TGTGCCAGCAGCGCCCCCGGGACCCCAACTTACGAGCAGTACTTC
TRBJ2-1	NA	13	TRBV20-1	NA	CSASLRIRREQFF	TGCAGCGCCTCGCTTCGAATTCGACGTGAGCAGTTCTTC
TRBJ2-5	NA	14	TRBV19	NA	CASKRTPAQETQYF	TGTGCCAGTAAAAGGACTCCTGCTCAAGAGACCCAGTACTTC
TRBJ1-6	TRBD1	17	TRBV5-1	NA	CASSHGQGGSYNSPLHF	TGCGCCAGCAGCCACGGACAGGGGGGAAGCTATAATTCACCCCTCCACTTT
TRBJ2-7	TRBD2	15	TRBV18	few	CASSTMTSVSYEQYF	TGTGCCAGCTCAACCATGACTAGCGTCTCCTACGAGCAGTACTTC
TRBJ2-1	TRBD2	15	TRBV5-1	once	CASSSKLAGIDEQFF	TGCGCCAGCAGCTCAAAACTAGCGGGAATCGATGAGCAGTTCTTC
TRBJ2-1	TRBD2	15	TRBV5-1	few	CASGSLAGSYNEQFF	TGCGCCAGCGGGTCTCTAGCGGGGTCCTACAATGAGCAGTTCTTC
TRBJ1-1	NA	14	TRBV7-8	NA	CASSFYRGDTEAFF	TGTGCCAGCAGCTTCTATAGGGGGGACACTGAAGCTTTCTTT
TRBJ2-1	NA	17	TRBV7-3	few	CASSLRLGVSSYNEQFF	TGTGCCAGCAGCTTAAGGTTGGGCGTGAGCTCCTACAATGAGCAGTTCTTC
TRBJ2-7	TRBD1	14	TRBV12-3/TRBV12-4	few	CASSLRQGIHEQYF	TGTGCCAGCAGTTTAAGACAGGGAATCCACGAGCAGTACTTC
TRBJ2-1	TRBD2	17	TRBV7-9	few	CASSLVVLREGNNEQFF	TGTGCCAGCAGCTTAGTGGTTTTGCGGGAGGGGAACAATGAGCAGTTCTTC
TRBJ1-5	TRBD1	15	TRBV7-9	NA	CASSSRDSSNQPQHF	TGTGCCAGCAGCTCCCGGGACAGTAGCAATCAGCCCCAGCATTTT
TRBJ1-6	NA	17	TRBV14	few	CASSQDKGLGVHSPLHF	TGTGCCAGCAGCCAAGATAAGGGGCTAGGGGTACATTCACCCCTCCACTTT
TRBJ2-5	TRBD2	14	TRBV29-1	many	CSVAKGLAKETQYF	TGCAGCGTTGCAAAAGGACTAGCGAAAGAGACCCAGTACTTC
TRBJ1-3	NA	18	TRBV9	few	CASSAYGGPTTDGNTIYF	TGTGCCAGCAGCGCCTATGGGGGCCCGACAACCGACGGAAACACCATATATTTT
TRBJ2-7	NA	16	TRBV5-1	NA	CASSLGGQGGIYEQYF	TGCGCCAGCAGCTTGGGAGGACAGGGAGGGATATACGAGCAGTACTTC
TRBJ1-2	NA	15	TRBV9	NA	CASSVTTQGNYGYTF	TGTGCCAGCAGCGTAACCACCCAGGGTAACTATGGCTACACCTTC
TRBJ2-2	TRBD1	14	TRBV5-1	NA	CASSLATGNGELFF	TGCGCCAGCAGCTTAGCGACAGGGAACGGGGAGCTGTTTTTT
TRBJ2-7	NA	16	TRBV7-8	few	CASSSLPLVSSYEQYF	TGTGCCAGCAGCTCCCTACCCCTAGTGAGCTCCTACGAGCAGTACTTC
TRBJ2-1	NA	13	TRBV19	NA	CALGGDGTFEQFF	TGTGCGCTCGGGGGAGACGGGACGTTTGAGCAGTTCTTC
TRBJ1-6	TRBD1	14	TRBV20-1	NA	CSAPSTGGYSPLHF	TGCAGTGCGCCTTCGACAGGGGGCTATTCACCCCTCCACTTT
TRBJ2-7	NA	16	TRBV20-1	few	CSARQGAVPGGYEQYF	TGCAGTGCTAGGCAGGGGGCAGTTCCCGGGGGGTACGAGCAGTACTTC
TRBJ2-2	NA	15	TRBV7-2	NA	CASRAGGVNTGELFF	TGTGCCAGCAGAGCAGGGGGGGTGAACACCGGGGAGCTGTTTTTT
TRBJ2-3	TRBD1	13	TRBV20-1	NA	CSAPGGPTDTQYF	TGCAGTGCCCCAGGGGGTCCGACAGATACGCAGTATTTT
TRBJ2-1	NA	16	TRBV15	NA	CATSRDSPPVGDEQFF	TGTGCCACCAGCAGAGATAGCCCTCCCGTCGGGGATGAGCAGTTCTTC
TRBJ2-1	NA	15	TRBV4-3	NA	CASSQEPNSYNEQFF	TGCGCCAGCAGCCAAGAACCGAACTCCTACAATGAGCAGTTCTTC
TRBJ2-1	NA	16	TRBV27	NA	CASNIKPGLYYNEQFF	TGTGCCAGCAACATTAAGCCGGGACTTTATTACAATGAGCAGTTCTTC
TRBJ1-2	NA	14	TRBV6-5	few	CASSYPGAREGYTF	TGTGCCAGCAGTTACCCGGGGGCGCGGGAAGGCTACACCTTC
TRBJ1-2	NA	15	TRBV7-8	NA	CASSKLRVPSYGYTF	TGTGCCAGCAGCAAACTCAGGGTCCCCTCCTATGGCTACACCTTC
TRBJ2-5	NA	18	TRBV12-3/TRBV12-4	few	CASSLAPGIGRIRETQYF	TGTGCCAGCAGTTTAGCGCCGGGGATCGGGAGAATTCGAGAGACCCAGTACTTC
TRBJ2-1	NA	16	TRBV7-3	NA	CASSPTPGAKHNEQFF	TGTGCCAGCAGCCCAACCCCGGGGGCTAAACACAATGAGCAGTTCTTC
TRBJ2-7	NA	10	TRBV6-2/TRBV6-3	few	CASSSHEQYF	TGTGCCAGCAGTTCCCACGAGCAGTACTTC
TRBJ2-5	NA	15	TRBV18	NA	CASSPPSRGMETQYF	TGTGCCAGCTCACCACCGTCAAGGGGAATGGAGACCCAGTACTTC
TRBJ2-2	NA	15	TRBV3-1	few	CASSRLGGLDGELFF	TGTGCCAGCAGCAGACTAGGGGGCCTTGACGGGGAGCTGTTTTTT
TRBJ1-1	TRBD1	16	TRBV4-1	NA	CASSPRQGARRTEAFF	TGCGCCAGCAGCCCCCGACAGGGGGCAAGGAGGACTGAAGCTTTCTTT
TRBJ2-2	NA	16	TRBV7-9	NA	CASSSPQHINTGELFF	TGTGCCAGCAGCTCTCCTCAACATATCAACACCGGGGAGCTGTTTTTT